Reported below is one TCR beta chain. This clone was seen a few times. Its antigen is still unknown. The input lacks base qualities; no much larger clone sits a single base away. The data belong to a study of beta chain features in type 1 diabetes (dated by TCRdb to the late 2010s). A note on the overall study: No differences in mean age, gender distribution, total cell number or subset yield were found between patients and healthy donors. A total of roughly 100 million sorted cells were examined across all samples, and the number of cells per subset was strongly correlated with RNA yield. In the study, recently diagnosed type 1 diabetes patients and matched healthy donors were compared on the TCRB repertoires of their sorted circulating CD4+ T cell subsets. Regulatory and stem cell-like memory subsets were obtained from only 8 patients and roughly 8 healthy donors, while naive and central memory subsets were obtained from all 30 or so donors.

All of the isolated RNA was reverse transcribed with the High Capacity cDNA Reverse Transcription Kit, so expressed TCRB transcripts were sequenced. Deep immunoSEQ sequencing was performed on naive, central memory and regulatory T cell samples, with an average of about 3.6 million total reads per sample. Sorted cells were lysed in RLT buffer, and RNA was extracted using DNase-treated RNeasy Micro or Mini kits according to cell number. Each cell subset was processed on its own to prevent cross-contamination, while patient and healthy donor samples were processed together. Using the immunoSEQ multiplex PCR, TCRB sequences were amplified from cDNA into 87-bp fragments spanning the CDR3 region. Sequencing of the amplicons was performed on the Illumina HiSeq platform. Turning to the authors' computational methods: Synthetic template baselines were used to correct PCR bias computationally, reads within Hamming distance 2 were collapsed, and singletons that could not be merged were discarded. Reads were aligned against IMGT so that V, D and J genes, CDR3 length and insertions or deletions at six rearrangement sites could be assigned. Within each subset, clonotype counts were normalized to the number of sorted cells before true diversity and Gini coefficients were calculated with the tcR R package. The overlap coefficient, calculated on TCRB nucleotide sequences, was used to measure repertoire sharing. Out-of-frame TCRB sequences from naive cells were analyzed to stand in for the pre-selection repertoire. Here the immuneACCESS table is served through TCRdb, limited to in-frame sequences with V and J called. Missing clones are a known gap in these copies; in checked studies unresolved V genes cover under half, and the rest lacks a known reason. V and J calls and clone size follow that table, whereas D and trimming were derived from the DNA. Here the sample has approximately 730,000 clones; around 15% occur a single time. The ten largest make up approximately 0.022% of the sample.

Results and caveats for the whole study, not just this receptor: Naive, central memory and regulatory TCRB repertoires appeared more similar among patients than among healthy donors. Because cDNA was sequenced instead of genomic DNA, activated cells with high expression could be over-represented, although the groups did not differ in activation or CD3 levels. A moderate but significant shortening of TCRB CDR3 length was observed in type 1 diabetes patients in all four CD4+ subsets. Shorter templates might be favored by PCR, yet because patient and control samples were amplified and corrected together, any such skew would affect both groups equally. At VDJ recombination sites, patients with type 1 diabetes made fewer insertions and deleted more nucleotides, a pattern implying thymic rearrangement abnormalities. Because small numbers of individuals were included in the HLA sub-analyses, any influence of HLA type on TCRB rearrangement was left unresolved.

Each donor gave one peripheral blood draw, roughly 120 mL on average, collected into heparinised tubes. A BD FACSAria II and a panel including CD45RO, CCR7, CD25, CD127, CD95 and CD27 were used to sort naive, central memory, regulatory and stem cell-like memory CD4+ T cells. All sorted populations exceeded 95% purity. PBMCs were separated immediately by Lymphoprep density gradient centrifugation and were stained directly, without being cultured. So that batch effects would be minimized, each experiment stained and sorted samples in pairs, pairing one healthy donor with one patient. The CDR3 numbers 13 residues from cysteine through phenylalanine. The entry retains the CDR3 DNA only, 39 bases that are in frame from base 1. CDR1 MGHDK and CDR2 SYGVNS are derived from the germline V gene. A distance of 9 bases separates the germline ends of V and J, which lose 6 bases and 1 base respectively.

The sequenced material came from naive CD4+ T cells from blood. This specimen's cell subset or site label, per the study, means: true naive CD4+ T cells. The chain is made from TRBV25-1 and TRBJ1-1; the D gene remains uncertain. This TCR came from a man aged 18 to 29 with type 1 diabetes. Read as DNA, the sequence is TGTGCCAGCAGCATAGGAGGGAACACTGAAGCTTTCTTT. Its translation reads: CASSIGGNTEAFF.